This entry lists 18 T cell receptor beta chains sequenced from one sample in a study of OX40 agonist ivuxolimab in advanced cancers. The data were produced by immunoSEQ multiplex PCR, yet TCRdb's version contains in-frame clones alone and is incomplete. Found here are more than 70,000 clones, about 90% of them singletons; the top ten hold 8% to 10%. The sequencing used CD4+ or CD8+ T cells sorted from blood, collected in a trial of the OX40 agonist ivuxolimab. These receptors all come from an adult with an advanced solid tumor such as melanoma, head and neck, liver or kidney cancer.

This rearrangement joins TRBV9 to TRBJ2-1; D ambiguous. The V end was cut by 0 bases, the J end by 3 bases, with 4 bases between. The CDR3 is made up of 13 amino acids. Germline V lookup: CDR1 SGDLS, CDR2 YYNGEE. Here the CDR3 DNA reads TGTGCCAGCAGCGTAGACCGCTACAATGAGCAGTTCTTC. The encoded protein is CASSVDRYNEQFF.

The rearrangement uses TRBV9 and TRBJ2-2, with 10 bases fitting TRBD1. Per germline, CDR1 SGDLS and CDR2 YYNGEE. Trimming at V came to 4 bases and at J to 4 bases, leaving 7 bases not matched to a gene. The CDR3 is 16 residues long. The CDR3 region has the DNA TGTGCCAGCAGCACTAGGACAGGGGGTATCACCGGGGAGCTGTTTTTT. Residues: CASSTRTGGITGELFF. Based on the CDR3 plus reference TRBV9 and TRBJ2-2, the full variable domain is DSGVTQTPKHLITATGQRVTLRCSPRSGDLSVYWYQQSLDQGLQFLIQYYNGEERAKGNILERFSAQQFPDLHSELNLSSLELGDSALYFCASSTRTGGITGELFFGEGSRLTVL.

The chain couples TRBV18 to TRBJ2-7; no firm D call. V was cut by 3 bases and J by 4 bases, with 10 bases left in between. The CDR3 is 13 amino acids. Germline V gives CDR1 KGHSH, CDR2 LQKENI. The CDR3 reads CASSPGRLYEQYF. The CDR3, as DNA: TGTGCCAGCTCACCGGGTCGCCTTTACGAGCAGTACTTC.

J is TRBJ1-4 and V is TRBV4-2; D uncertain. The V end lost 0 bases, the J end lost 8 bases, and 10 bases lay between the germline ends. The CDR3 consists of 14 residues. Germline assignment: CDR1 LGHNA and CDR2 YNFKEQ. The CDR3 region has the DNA TGTGCCAGCAGCCAAGATCGAGGAAGAGAAAAACTGTTTTTT. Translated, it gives CASSQDRGREKLFF.

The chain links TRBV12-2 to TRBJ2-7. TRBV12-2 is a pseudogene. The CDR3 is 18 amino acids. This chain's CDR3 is CASRLALPGAEDSYEQYF. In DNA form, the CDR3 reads TGTGCAAGTCGCTTAGCCTTACCGGGGGCGGAAGATTCCTACGAGCAGTACTTC.

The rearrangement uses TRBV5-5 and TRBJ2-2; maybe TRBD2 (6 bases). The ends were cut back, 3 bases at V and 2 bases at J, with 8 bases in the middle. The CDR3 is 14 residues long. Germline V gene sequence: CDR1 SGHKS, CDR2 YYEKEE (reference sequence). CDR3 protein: CASSWRGNTGELFF. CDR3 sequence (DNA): TGTGCCAGCAGCTGGCGGGGCAACACCGGGGAGCTGTTTTTT.

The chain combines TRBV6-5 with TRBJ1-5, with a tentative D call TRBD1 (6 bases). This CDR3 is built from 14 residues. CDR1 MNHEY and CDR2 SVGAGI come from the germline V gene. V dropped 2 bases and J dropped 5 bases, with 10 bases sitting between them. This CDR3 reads CASSYQGFDQPQHF. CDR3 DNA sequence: TGTGCCAGCAGTTACCAGGGGTTCGATCAGCCCCAGCATTTT.

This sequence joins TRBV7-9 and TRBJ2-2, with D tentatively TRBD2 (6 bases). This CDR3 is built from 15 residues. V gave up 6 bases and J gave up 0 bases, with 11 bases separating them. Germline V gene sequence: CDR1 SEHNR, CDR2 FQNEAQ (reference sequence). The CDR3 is CASSVAGSNTGELFF. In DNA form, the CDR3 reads TGTGCCAGCAGTGTCGCGGGGTCGAACACCGGGGAGCTGTTTTTT.

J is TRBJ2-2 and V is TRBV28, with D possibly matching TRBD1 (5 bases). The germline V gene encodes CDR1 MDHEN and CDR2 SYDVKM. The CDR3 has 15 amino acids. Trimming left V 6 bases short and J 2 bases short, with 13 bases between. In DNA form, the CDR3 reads TGTGCCAGCAGGACAGAATTTTCAAACACCGGGGAGCTGTTTTTT. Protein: CASRTEFSNTGELFF.

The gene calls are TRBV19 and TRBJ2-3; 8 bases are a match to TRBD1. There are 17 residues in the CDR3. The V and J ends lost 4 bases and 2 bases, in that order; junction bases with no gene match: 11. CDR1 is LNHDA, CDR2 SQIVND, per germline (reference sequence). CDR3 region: CASSTYSGTGHTDTQYF. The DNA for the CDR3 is TGTGCCAGTAGTACCTATTCCGGGACAGGACACACAGATACGCAGTATTTT.

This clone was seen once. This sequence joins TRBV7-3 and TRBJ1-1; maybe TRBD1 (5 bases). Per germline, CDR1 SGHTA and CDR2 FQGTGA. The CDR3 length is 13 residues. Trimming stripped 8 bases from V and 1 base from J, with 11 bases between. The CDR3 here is CASRGEGNTEAFF. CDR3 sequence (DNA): TGTGCCAGCCGAGGGGAGGGGAACACTGAAGCTTTCTTT.

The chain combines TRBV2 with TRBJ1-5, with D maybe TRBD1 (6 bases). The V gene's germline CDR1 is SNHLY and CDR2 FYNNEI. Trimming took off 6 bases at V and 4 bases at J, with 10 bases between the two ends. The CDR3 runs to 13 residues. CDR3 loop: CASRGQLNQPQHF. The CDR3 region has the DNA TGTGCCAGCAGAGGACAGCTAAATCAGCCCCAGCATTTT.

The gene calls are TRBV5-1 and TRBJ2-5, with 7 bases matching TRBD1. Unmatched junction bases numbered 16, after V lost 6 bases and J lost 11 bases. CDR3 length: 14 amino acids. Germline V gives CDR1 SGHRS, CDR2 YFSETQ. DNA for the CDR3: TGCGCCAGCAACCCTGGGAAAGGGGGCTATGAGCAGTACTTC. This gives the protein CASNPGKGGYEQYF.

In DNA form, the CDR3 reads TGTGCCAGCATGATCCCAGGGGTCACAGATACGCAGTATTTT. Translating gives CASMIPGVTDTQYF. J is TRBJ2-3 and V is TRBV6-6; TRBD1 might be the D (6 bases). The CDR3 sequence is 14 residues long. V lost 7 bases to trimming and J lost 2 bases, with 13 bases between them. Germline V gene lookup returns CDR1 MNHNY and CDR2 SVGAGI (reference sequence).

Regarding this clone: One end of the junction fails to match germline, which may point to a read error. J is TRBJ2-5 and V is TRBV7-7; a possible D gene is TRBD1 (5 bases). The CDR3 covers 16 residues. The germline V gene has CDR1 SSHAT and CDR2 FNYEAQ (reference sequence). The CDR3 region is CASSPLIGQTQETQYF. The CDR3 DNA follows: TGTGCTAGCAGCCCCCTAATAGGACAAACTCAAGAGACCCAGTACTTC.

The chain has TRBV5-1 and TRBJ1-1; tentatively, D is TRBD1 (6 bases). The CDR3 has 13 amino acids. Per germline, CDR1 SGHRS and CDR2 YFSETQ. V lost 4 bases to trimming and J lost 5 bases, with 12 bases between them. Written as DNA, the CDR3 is TGCGCCAGCAGCCTCCGGGACATTACTGAAGCTTTCTTT. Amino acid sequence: CASSLRDITEAFF.

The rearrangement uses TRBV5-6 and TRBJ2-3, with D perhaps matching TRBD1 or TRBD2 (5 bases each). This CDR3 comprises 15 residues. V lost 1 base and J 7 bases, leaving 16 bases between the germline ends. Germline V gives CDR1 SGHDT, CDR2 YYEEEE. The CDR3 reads CASSLLGARGNTQYF. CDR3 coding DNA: TGTGCCAGCAGCTTGTTAGGGGCCAGAGGGAATACGCAGTATTTT.

CDR3 amino acids: CASSEGAGPTYEQYF. CDR3 sequence (DNA): TGTGCCAGCAGTGAAGGGGCAGGGCCCACCTACGAGCAGTACTTC. V gene TRBV6-1 combines with J gene TRBJ2-7; D possibly corresponds to TRBD1 (5 bases). The ends were cut back, 1 base at V and 2 bases at J, with 12 bases in the middle. Looked up from germline, CDR1 is MNHNS and CDR2 is SASEGT. CDR3 length: 15 amino acids.